These 22 T cell receptor beta chains came from one sample sequenced in a study of cytomegalovirus exposure and HLA in healthy donors. The PCR made use of 60 Vbeta and 13 Jbeta primers. This table comes from immunoSEQ multiplex PCR, and its TCRdb copy is limited to in-frame clones, with some not included. The data show about 200,000 clones, roughly four fifths seen once. Sequencing was done on a sample of PBMCs. The receptors were sampled from a young woman in good health and CMV-seronegative.

V usage is TRBV2 and J usage is TRBJ2-7, with TRBD2 matching over 8 bases. This CDR3 spans 16 amino acids. Germline lookup yields CDR1 SNHLY and CDR2 FYNNEI. With V trimmed by 7 bases and J by 2 bases, 13 bases remained unmatched. DNA of the CDR3: TGTGCCAGCAAGGTTACAGGCGGGAGGATTGCCTACGAGCAGTACGTC. Its protein product is CASKVTGGRIAYEQYV.

V usage is TRBV6-5 and J usage is TRBJ1-1; 8 bases are a match to TRBD1. The CDR3 extends over 14 amino acids. Germline V CDR1 and CDR2: MNHEY, SVGAGI. J was trimmed by 6 bases and V by 6 bases; bases with no gene match: 9. The chain's CDR3 is CASSLQGAGAEAFF. In DNA form, the CDR3 reads TGTGCCAGCAGCCTCCAGGGGGCCGGGGCTGAAGCTTTCTTT.

This chain uses TRBV27 with TRBJ2-7, with 8 positions matching TRBD1. The V and J ends lost 6 bases and 2 bases, in that order; junction bases with no gene match: 6. The germline gives CDR1 MNHEY, CDR2 SMNVEV (reference sequence). There are 14 residues in the CDR3. The CDR3 region is CASRPQGATYEQYF. The CDR3 DNA follows: TGTGCCAGCAGACCTCAGGGGGCGACCTACGAGCAGTACTTC.

The chain employs TRBV19 and TRBJ1-2, with D uncertain. Trimming stripped 4 bases from V and 0 bases from J, with 12 bases between. CDR1 is LNHDA and CDR2 is SQIVND in the germline V gene (reference sequence). This CDR3 is 15 amino acids long. The CDR3 DNA reads TGTGCCAGTAGTACTGCTGGAGGTACTAACTATGGCTACACCTTC. It is translated as CASSTAGGTNYGYTF.

This rearrangement joins TRBV28 to TRBJ2-7; D remains unclear. V lost 5 bases, J lost 2 bases, and 13 bases lay in between. The CDR3 consists of 14 residues. The germline V gene encodes CDR1 MDHEN and CDR2 SYDVKM. CDR3 loop: CASSPVMETYEQYF. CDR3 bases: TGTGCCAGCAGTCCCGTTATGGAGACCTACGAGCAGTACTTC. Complete variable domain (other parts from reference TRBV28 and TRBJ2-7): DVKVTQSSRYLVKRTGEKVFLECVQDMDHENMFWYRQDPGLGLRLIYFSYDVKMKEKGDIPEGYSVSREKKERFSLILESASTNQTSMYLCASSPVMETYEQYFGPGTRLTVT.

The rearrangement joins TRBV27 to TRBJ2-7, with TRBD2 identical over 12 bases. The length of the CDR3 is 15 residues. From germline, CDR1 is MNHEY and CDR2 SMNVEV (reference sequence). Trimming took 2 bases from V and 4 from J; bases not matched to a gene: 3. The CDR3 sequence is CASSLVGTSGYEQYF. The DNA of the CDR3 is TGTGCCAGCAGTTTAGTAGGGACTAGCGGGTACGAGCAGTACTTC.

The chain couples TRBV5-4 to TRBJ1-1; D gene uncertain. CDR1 SGHNT and CDR2 YYREEE come from the germline V gene (reference sequence). The CDR3 extends over 13 amino acids. V was clipped by 0 bases and J by 4 bases, with 7 bases between them. The CDR3 coding sequence is TGTGCCAGCAGCTTGGCACCTAGCACTGAAGCTTTCTTT. Protein: CASSLAPSTEAFF.

The chain uses TRBV7-9 and TRBJ2-5, with 13 bases matching TRBD2. CDR1 and CDR2 (germline): SEHNR, FQNEAQ (reference sequence). The CDR3 sequence is 16 residues long. Trimming cost V 1 base and J 2 bases; bases outside gene matches: 1. The CDR3 sequence: CASSLGLAGGQETQYF. The CDR3 bases are TGTGCCAGCAGCTTAGGACTAGCGGGGGGACAAGAGACCCAGTACTTC.

The table lists this clone with a few counts. The CDR3 sequence: CASTDLGLMETQYF. CDR3 sequence (DNA): TGTGCCAGCACCGACCTGGGACTTATGGAGACCCAGTACTTC. The chain employs TRBV2 and TRBJ2-5, with D perhaps matching TRBD2 (6 bases). Per the germline V gene, CDR1 is SNHLY and CDR2 is FYNNEI. Trimming stripped 7 bases from V and 5 bases from J, with 17 bases between. There are 14 residues in the CDR3.

The rearrangement links TRBV7-9 to TRBJ2-2; D may be TRBD1 (6 bases). Per germline, CDR1 SEHNR and CDR2 FQNEAQ (reference sequence). With 5 bases removed from V and 0 bases from J, the gap between germline ends came to 13 bases. The CDR3 has 16 amino acids. The CDR3 loop is CASSAAQGANTGELFF. The CDR3 nucleotides are TGTGCCAGCAGCGCGGCACAGGGCGCGAACACCGGGGAGCTGTTTTTT.

The chain combines TRBV9 with TRBJ2-4, with 16 bases that match TRBD2. Per the germline V gene, CDR1 is SGDLS and CDR2 is YYNGEE. J gave up 9 bases and V 3 bases, and 15 bases lay outside the gene matches. This CDR3 contains 19 residues. The CDR3 loop reads CASSAEGGLAGGRSGIQYF. CDR3 nucleotide sequence: TGTGCCAGCAGCGCCGAAGGGGGACTAGCGGGAGGGAGGTCCGGCATTCAGTACTTC.

J is TRBJ2-7 and V is TRBV7-2; TRBD2 matches 8 bases. The J segment lost 0 bases and the V segment lost 6 bases, leaving 7 bases of the junction unmatched. Germline-derived CDR1 and CDR2 are SGHTA and FQGNSA. CDR3 length equals 15 residues. CDR3 protein: CASSWTSSSSYEQYF. The CDR3 nucleotides are TGTGCCAGCAGTTGGACTAGCTCTAGCTCCTACGAGCAGTACTTC.

The chain employs TRBV2 and TRBJ2-1; 8 bases line up with TRBD2. The germline gives CDR1 SNHLY, CDR2 FYNNEI. V was pared by 0 bases and J by 3 bases, with 7 bases of the junction left unmatched. The CDR3 length is 17 residues. The CDR3 coding sequence is TGTGCCAGCAGTGAAGCGCGTGAACTAGCGGTCTACAATGAGCAGTTCTTC. Its translation: CASSEARELAVYNEQFF.

The V call is TRBV19, the J call TRBJ1-2; unclear D gene. Per the germline V gene, CDR1 is LNHDA and CDR2 is SQIVND (reference sequence). The CDR3 is 14 residues long. Trimming left V 5 bases short and J 0 bases short, with 10 bases between. CDR3 loop: CASSQQSANYGYTF. For the CDR3, the DNA is TGTGCCAGTAGTCAACAGTCCGCTAACTATGGCTACACCTTC.

This chain uses TRBV28 with TRBJ1-4, with 10 bases identical to TRBD1. The junction had 5 bases not matched to a gene; V was cut back by 2 bases and J by 8 bases. In germline, CDR1 is MDHEN, CDR2 SYDVKM. This CDR3 comprises 15 residues. Written as DNA, the CDR3 is TGTGCCAGCAGTTTACGACAGGGGGCGTGGGAAAAACTGTTTTTT. It is translated as CASSLRQGAWEKLFF.

The CDR3: CASSHGLAGVQGDTQYF. In DNA form, the CDR3 reads TGTGCCAGCAGCCACGGACTAGCGGGAGTACAAGGAGATACGCAGTATTTT. This chain uses TRBV5-4 with TRBJ2-3; TRBD2 matches 13 bases. This CDR3 contains 17 residues. Looked up from germline, CDR1 is SGHNT and CDR2 is YYREEE (reference sequence). Losses at the gene ends were 4 bases for V and 5 bases for J; bases not matched to a gene: 10.

The chain is built from TRBV15 and TRBJ2-1; 7 positions match TRBD2. Per the germline V gene, CDR1 is LNHNV and CDR2 is YYDKDF (reference sequence). The length of the CDR3 is 14 residues. Unmatched junction bases numbered 3, after V lost 4 bases and J lost 3 bases. CDR3 sequence reads: CATSNSGYYNEQFF. The CDR3 DNA reads as TGTGCCACCAGCAATAGCGGGTACTACAATGAGCAGTTCTTC.

This rearrangement joins TRBV9 to TRBJ2-5; D ambiguous. Germline V lookup: CDR1 SGDLS, CDR2 YYNGEE. V shed 0 bases and J shed 1 base, with 7 bases lying between them. This CDR3 spans 14 amino acids. The CDR3 protein is CASSVGRCQETQYF. CDR3 DNA sequence: TGTGCCAGCAGCGTAGGGAGATGCCAAGAGACCCAGTACTTC.

V and J are TRBV5-8 and TRBJ2-7, with 9 bases lining up with TRBD1. J lost 0 bases, V lost 4 bases, and 5 bases had no gene match. Germline CDR1 reads SGHTS; CDR2 reads YDEGEE. The CDR3 is 15 amino acids. CDR3 DNA sequence: TGTGCCAGCAGCACGGACAGGGGACACTCCTACGAGCAGTACTTC. It encodes CASSTDRGHSYEQYF. Looking up the rest from reference TRBV5-8 and TRBJ2-7 gives the full variable domain: EAGVTQSPTHLIKTRGQQATLRCSPISGHTSVYWYQQALGLGLQFLLWYDEGEERNRGNFPPRFSGRQFPNYSSELNVNALELEDSALYLCASSTDRGHSYEQYFGPGTRLTVT.

The rearrangement links TRBV7-9 to TRBJ2-1, with D perhaps matching TRBD2 (6 bases). The germline V gene has CDR1 SEHNR and CDR2 FQNEAQ (reference sequence). Trimming pared 5 bases from V and 5 bases from J, leaving 19 bases between. This CDR3 has 16 amino acids. CDR3 protein: CASSPSPPGLHNEQFF. The CDR3 nucleotides are TGTGCCAGCAGCCCCTCGCCCCCGGGACTCCACAATGAGCAGTTCTTC.

Remarks on this clone: Germline and junction disagree at one end, which may indicate a read error. This chain links TRBV29-1 with TRBJ2-1; tentatively, D is TRBD2 (6 bases). Per the germline V gene, CDR1 is SQVTM and CDR2 is ANQGSEA. The CDR3 is made up of 14 amino acids. CDR3: CSVAGVVRYKEQFF. CDR3 DNA sequence: TGCAGCGTTGCGGGGGTGGTGCGTTACAAGGAGCAGTTCTTC.

The J gene is TRBJ2-2, the V gene TRBV11-2; the D is unclear. CDR3 size: 15 residues. V lost 2 bases and J lost 0, with 7 bases in between. Germline lookup yields CDR1 SGHAT and CDR2 FQNNGV. This CDR3 reads CASSLTDTNTGELFF. The DNA of the CDR3 is TGTGCCAGCAGCTTAACAGATACGAACACCGGGGAGCTGTTTTTT.